This T cell receptor (beta chain) derives from a study of CD4 T cells in relation to SARS-CoV-2 and coronaviruses. Overall study context: Crossreactive spike epitopes shared across donors were mapped to their HLA restriction.

To note about this clone: Antigen unknown.

Assay used: immunoSEQ multiplex PCR; TCRdb lists only in-frame clones, some missing. The sample yields about 16,000 clones, around 77% seen once. Unexposed donor CD4+ T cells date from about 2011-2018, before the COVID-19 pandemic. Isolation of CD4+ T cells took place after approximately eleven days in culture. PBMCs were plated at around 2 million per well in IL-2-containing medium. The sequenced material came from CD4+ T cells from PBMCs, cultured in vitro. The clonotype comes from a human donor in good health.

The CDR3: CASSLSIGITGDTQYF. The DNA of the CDR3 is TGTGCCAGCAGTTTATCGATCGGGATAACGGGAGATACGCAGTATTTT. The chain recombines TRBV27 with TRBJ2-3; weak D call: TRBD2 (5 bases). V was clipped by 0 bases and J by 5 bases, with 15 bases between them. The CDR3 sequence is 16 residues long. Germline V gene lookup returns CDR1 MNHEY and CDR2 SMNVEV (reference sequence).